The T cell receptor beta chain described here comes from a study of CD8+CD57+ T cells in acquired aplastic anemia. For the study at large: Across the sorted CD4+ and CD8+ cells, DNA amounts averaged about 3 ug.

Previously, flow cytometry had revealed CD8+CD57+ cell expansion in the patients chosen for sequencing. Severe acquired aplastic anemia was present in every patient. Patients were treatment-naive when blood was sampled. Points on this clonotype: Its cognate antigen is unknown.

Genomic DNA, the template, was used for profiling of the TCR beta VDJ and CDR3. Via MiXCR, TCRdb re-called the reads, giving one row per CDR3 protein. The sample has 160,000 or so distinct CDR3 sequences, about two thirds seen once; the top ten hold about 50%. The CDR3 is 13 residues long. The junction had 3 bases not matched to a gene; V was cut back by 5 bases and J by 4 bases. From germline, CDR1 is SGHTA and CDR2 FQGTGA. General study results and limits: A set of twenty-nine CD8+ CDR3 sequences was shared between patients and controls, and these sequences appeared highly expressed in patients.

The sequence was obtained from a human donor with aplastic anemia. This chain links TRBV7-3 with TRBJ1-2; 8 positions match TRBD1. Specimen: sorted CD4+, CD8+, or CD8+CD57+ T cells (not recorded which) from PBMCs. CDR3 DNA: TGTGCCAGCAGCGACAGGGGCGGCTATGGCTACACCTTC. This sequence encodes CASSDRGGYGYTF.